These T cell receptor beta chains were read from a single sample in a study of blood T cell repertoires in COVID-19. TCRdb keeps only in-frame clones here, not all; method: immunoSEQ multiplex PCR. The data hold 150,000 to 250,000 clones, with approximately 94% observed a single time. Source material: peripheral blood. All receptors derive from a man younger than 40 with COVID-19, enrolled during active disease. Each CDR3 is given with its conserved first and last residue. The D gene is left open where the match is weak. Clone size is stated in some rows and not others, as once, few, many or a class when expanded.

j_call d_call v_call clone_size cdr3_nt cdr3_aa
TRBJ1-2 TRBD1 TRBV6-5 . TGTGCCAGCAGTTACGACAGGGTGGATGGCTACACCTTC CASSYDRVDGYTF
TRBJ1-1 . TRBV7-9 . TGTGCCAGCAGCTCAGGGGAATACACTGAAGCTTTCTTT CASSSGEYTEAFF
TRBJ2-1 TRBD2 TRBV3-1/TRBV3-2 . TGTGCCAGCAGCCGACTAGCGGGAGCCTACAATGAGCAGTTCTTC CASSRLAGAYNEQFF
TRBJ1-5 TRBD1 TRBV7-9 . TGTGCCAGCAGCCAACAGGGGGGCAATCAGCCCCAGCATTTT CASSQQGGNQPQHF
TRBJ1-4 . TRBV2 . TGTGCCAGCAGTCAAGGAGAGGCAGCTAATGAAAAACTGTTTTTT CASSQGEAANEKLFF
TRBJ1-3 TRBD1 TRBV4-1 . TGCGCCAGCAGCCCCTTCAGGGGGGACGGGTCTGGAAACACCATATATTTT CASSPFRGDGSGNTIYF
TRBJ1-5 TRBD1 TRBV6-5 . TGTGCCAGCAGCCTACAGGGGGGCGGGCAGCCCCAGCATTTT CASSLQGGGQPQHF
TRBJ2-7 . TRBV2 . TGTGCCAGCAGTGAACTAAGTCGGGTCTACGAGCAGTACTTC CASSELSRVYEQYF
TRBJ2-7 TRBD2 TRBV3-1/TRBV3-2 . TGTGCCAGCAGCCGGCGGGGGGCAGACTACGAGCAGTACTTC CASSRRGADYEQYF
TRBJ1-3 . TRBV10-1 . TGCGCCAGCAGTGAGTCGACGGCAGGAAAAAACACCATATATTTT CASSESTAGKNTIYF
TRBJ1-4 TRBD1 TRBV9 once TGTGCCAGCAGCGCACGACAGGGGTGGAATGAAAAACTGTTTTTT CASSARQGWNEKLFF
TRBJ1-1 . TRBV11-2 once TGTGCCAGCAGCTTAGATGGTTCTAGTACTGAAGCTTTCTTT CASSLDGSSTEAFF
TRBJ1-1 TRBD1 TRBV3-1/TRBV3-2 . TGTGCCAGCAGCCGCGGGACAGGGACTGAAGCTTTCTTT CASSRGTGTEAFF
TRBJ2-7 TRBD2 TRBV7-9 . TGTGCCAGCAGCTTAGGGGGACTAGCGGGGGACGAGCAGTACTTC CASSLGGLAGDEQYF
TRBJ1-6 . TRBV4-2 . TGTGCCAGCAGCCAAGATCAAGGTCCGGGACTTCAGACCCGAAACGGGTCACCCCTCCACTTT CASSQDQGPGLQTRNGSPLHF
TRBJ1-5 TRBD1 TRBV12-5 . TGTGCTAGTGCCCCTACAGGGGACCAGCCCCAGCATTTT CASAPTGDQPQHF
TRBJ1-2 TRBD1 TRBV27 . TGTGCCAGCAGGGGGGACAGGTCGAACTATGGCTACACCTTC CASRGDRSNYGYTF
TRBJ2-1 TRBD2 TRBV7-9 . TGTGCCAGCAGCCCCCTAGCGGGGGGGTCCTACAATGAGCAGTTCTTC CASSPLAGGSYNEQFF
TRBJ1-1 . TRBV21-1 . TGTGCCAGCAGCTCTCCCATAGGGGGGGTGAACACTGAAGCTTTCTTT CASSSPIGGVNTEAFF
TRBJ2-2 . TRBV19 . TGTGCCAGTAGTACACGACAGGGTCTAGCGACCACGAACACCGGGGAGCTGTTTTTT CASSTRQGLATTNTGELFF
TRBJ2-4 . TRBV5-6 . TGTGCCAGCAGCTTGGCAGGTGTAGCCAAAAACATTCAGTACTTC CASSLAGVAKNIQYF
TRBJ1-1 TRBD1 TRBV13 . TGTGCCAGCAGCTTAACAGGGGGAGGCACTGAAGCTTTCTTT CASSLTGGGTEAFF
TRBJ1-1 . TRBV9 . TGTGCCGGCAGCGTAGGGGTGGGTCGGACCCAGGGCACTGAAGCTTTCTTT CAGSVGVGRTQGTEAFF
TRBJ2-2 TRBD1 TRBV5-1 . TGCGCCAGCAGCTTGTCGGGACAGGACACCGGGGAGCTGTTTTTT CASSLSGQDTGELFF
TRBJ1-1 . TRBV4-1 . TGCGCCAGCAGTTCCACACAGGCGAACACTGAAGCTTTCTTT CASSSTQANTEAFF
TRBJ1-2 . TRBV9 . TGTGCCAGCAGCGTATCGCACAGGGATAACTATGGCTACACCTTC CASSVSHRDNYGYTF
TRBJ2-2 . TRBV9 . TGTGCCAGCAGCGCCGAGGGGGTTCCTCTGCAGGGGAGTTTAGGCACCGGGGAGCTGTTTTTT CASSAEGVPLQGSLGTGELFF
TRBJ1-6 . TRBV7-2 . TGTGCCAGCAGCTTACCCCAGAAGATAATGAATTCACCCCTCCACTTT CASSLPQKIMNSPLHF
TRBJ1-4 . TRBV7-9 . TGTGCCAGCAGTGAGTCGTATGAAAAACTGTTTTTT CASSESYEKLFF
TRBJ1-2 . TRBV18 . TGTGCCAGCTCACCATTCCTTCCAGACAGAGTTAATAACTATGGCTACACCTTC CASSPFLPDRVNNYGYTF
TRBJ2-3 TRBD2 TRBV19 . TGTGCCAGTAGTACCCTAGCGGGGGGCACAGATACGCAGTATTTT CASSTLAGGTDTQYF
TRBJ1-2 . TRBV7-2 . TGTGCCAGCAGCCCGACTTCCCTAATACGGAACTATGGCTACACCTTC CASSPTSLIRNYGYTF
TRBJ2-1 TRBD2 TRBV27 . TGTGCCAGCAGACTTAGCGGGGGCCGATACTACAATGAGCAGTTCTTC CASRLSGGRYYNEQFF
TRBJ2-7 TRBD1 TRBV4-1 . TGCGCCAGCAGCCAGAGGGGGCTGGTCTACGAGCAGTACTTC CASSQRGLVYEQYF
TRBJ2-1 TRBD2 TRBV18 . TGTGCCACCTCGGGGAGGGTCAATGAGCAGTTCTTC CATSGRVNEQFF
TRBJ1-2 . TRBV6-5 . TGTGCCAGCAGCGACATCGTCGGCTACACCTTC CASSDIVGYTF
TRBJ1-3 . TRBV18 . TGTGCCAGCTCACCACGTGAGAGCTCTGGAAACACCATATATTTT CASSPRESSGNTIYF
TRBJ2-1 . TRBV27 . TGTGCCAGCAGTCCTAACAGCTACAATGAGCAGTTCTTC CASSPNSYNEQFF
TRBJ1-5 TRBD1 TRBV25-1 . TGTGCCAGCAGGGGCACGGGGACAGGGGGCATGGTAGAGCCCCAGCATTTT CASRGTGTGGMVEPQHF
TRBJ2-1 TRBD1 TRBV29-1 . TGCAGCGTTGAGGGACAGGGGTACTTCAATGAGCAGTTCTTC CSVEGQGYFNEQFF
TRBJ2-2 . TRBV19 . TGTGCCAGTAGTATAGCAGGAGGAGTTCCCGGGGAGCTGTTTTTT CASSIAGGVPGELFF
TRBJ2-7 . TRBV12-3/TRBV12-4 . TGTGCCAGCAGGGACAACAGGGCCTACGAGCAGTACTTC CASRDNRAYEQYF
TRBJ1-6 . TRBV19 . TGTGCCAGTAGTATAGATCCGGCCTATAATTCACCCCTCCACTTT CASSIDPAYNSPLHF
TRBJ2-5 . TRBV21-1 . TGTGCCAGCAGCAAAGAAGGAGGGATTAAGGAGACCCAGTACTTC CASSKEGGIKETQYF
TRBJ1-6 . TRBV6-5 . TGTGCCAGCAGGGTTGGGGCAGCTCGGAATTCACCCCTCCACTTT CASRVGAARNSPLHF
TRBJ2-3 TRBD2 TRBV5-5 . TGTGCCAGCAGCCCTTGGACTAGATTATGGGATACGCAGTATTTT CASSPWTRLWDTQYF
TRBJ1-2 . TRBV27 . TGTGCCAGCAGTTTAGCGTACAGGGTCGACTATGGCTACACCTTC CASSLAYRVDYGYTF
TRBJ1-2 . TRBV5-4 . TGTGCCAGCAGCGTGGATCAACAGGGAACCTCTTATGGCTACACCTTC CASSVDQQGTSYGYTF
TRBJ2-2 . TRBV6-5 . TGTGCCAGCAGTTACTTGTACACCTCGAACACCGGGGAGCTGTTTTTT CASSYLYTSNTGELFF
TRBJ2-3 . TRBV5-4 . TGTGCCAGCAGCTTGCCGGGACTGGGCACAGATACGCAGTATTTT CASSLPGLGTDTQYF
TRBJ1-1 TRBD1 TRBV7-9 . TGTGCCAGCAGCTTAGCGGGACAGGGACGGAACACTGAAGCTTTCTTT CASSLAGQGRNTEAFF
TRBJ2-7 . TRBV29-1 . TGCAGCGCCCTGGGACCCGGAGGGAACGAGCAGTACTTC CSALGPGGNEQYF
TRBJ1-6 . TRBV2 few TGTGCCAGCAGTGCCCGGGGTTATAATTCACCCCTCCACTTT CASSARGYNSPLHF
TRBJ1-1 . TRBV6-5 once TGTGCCAGCAGCTGGGGAGGTCGGAGGAACACTGAAGCTTTCTTT CASSWGGRRNTEAFF
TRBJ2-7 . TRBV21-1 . TGTGCCAGCAGCGGAGACAGGGGGTTTCCCCACGAGCAGTACTTC CASSGDRGFPHEQYF
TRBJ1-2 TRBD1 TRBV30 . TGTGCCGGAAGACAGGGGAACTATGGCTACACCTTC CAGRQGNYGYTF
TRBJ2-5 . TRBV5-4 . TGTGCCAGCAGCTTGGAGGAGGGGAGGACAGAGACCCAGTACTTC CASSLEEGRTETQYF
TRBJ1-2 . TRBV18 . TGTGCCAGCTCACTTGGGCAGGGGCTCGGTGGCTACACCTTC CASSLGQGLGGYTF
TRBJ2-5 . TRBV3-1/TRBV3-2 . TGTGCCAGCAGCCAAGGGACAGTAAAAGAGACCCAGTACTTC CASSQGTVKETQYF
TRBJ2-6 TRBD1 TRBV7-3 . TGTGCCAGCAGCTTAACGGGGACAGGGCCAGCCTCTGGGGCCAACGTCCTGACTTTC CASSLTGTGPASGANVLTF